This entry is about one T cell receptor beta chain. The sample is drawn from a study of early T cells in non-severe SARS-CoV-2 infection. Whole-study context: Bulk RNA from unsorted whole blood was sequenced; chains were unpaired.

One entry per CDR3 protein results from TCRdb running MiXCR on the 5' RACE reads. The repertoire includes approximately 29,000 distinct CDR3 sequences, under 7.5% of them detected once, and less than 3% sits in the top ten. This TCR was recovered from an adult who was a healthcare worker with PCR-confirmed SARS-CoV-2 infection or an uninfected control (not recorded which). Sequencing was performed on whole blood.

The CDR3 nucleotides read TGTGCCAGCGGGGCAGCCCTCTACGAGCAGTACTTC. It yields the protein CASGAALYEQYF. This chain uses TRBV6-2 or TRBV6-3 with TRBJ2-7; possible D gene TRBD1, 5 bases. V was pared by 8 bases and J by 3 bases, with 11 bases between. CDR3 size: 12 residues. Per the germline V gene, CDR1 is MNHEY and CDR2 is SVGEGT.